This entry describes one TCR beta chain. Its antigen is unidentified. The data were obtained in a study of cytomegalovirus exposure and HLA in healthy donors. Germline trimming cut 8 bases from V and 2 bases from J; bases unmatched to any gene: 11. Germline loops: CDR1 SQVTM, CDR2 ANQGSEA. The CDR3 runs 14 residues. Primers: 60 Vbeta forward and 13 Jbeta reverse. Assay used: immunoSEQ multiplex PCR; TCRdb lists only in-frame clones, some missing. The top ten clones hold about 3% of a sample with 50,000 to 60,000 clones, 77% of them seen once. Findings of the study overall: A later analysis found common viral pathogens apparently linked to several of the most significant clusters.

Sequenced sample: PBMCs. This sequence was found in a woman in her thirties or forties in good health and CMV-seropositive. The chain has TRBV29-1 and TRBJ2-5, with TRBD2 matching over 7 bases. The CDR3 nucleotides are TGCAGCACTCGGGGCGGGGGACCACAAGAGACCCAGTACTTC. Translation gives CSTRGGGPQETQYF. Based on the CDR3 plus reference TRBV29-1 and TRBJ2-5, the full variable domain is SAVISQKPSRDICQRGTSLTIQCQVDSQVTMMFWYRQQPGQSLTLIATANQGSEATYESGFVIDKFPISRPNLTFSTLTVSNMSPEDSSIYLCSTRGGGPQETQYFGPGTRLLVL.